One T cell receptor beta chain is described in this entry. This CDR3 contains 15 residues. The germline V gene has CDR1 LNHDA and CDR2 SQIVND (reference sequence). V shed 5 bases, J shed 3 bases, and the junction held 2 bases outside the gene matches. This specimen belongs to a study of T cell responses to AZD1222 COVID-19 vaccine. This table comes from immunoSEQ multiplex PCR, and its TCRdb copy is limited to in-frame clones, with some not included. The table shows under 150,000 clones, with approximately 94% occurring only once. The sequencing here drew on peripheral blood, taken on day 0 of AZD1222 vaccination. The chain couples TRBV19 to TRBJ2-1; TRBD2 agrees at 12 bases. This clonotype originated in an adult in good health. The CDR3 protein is CASSPTSGSYNEQFF. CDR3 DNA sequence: TGTGCCAGTAGTCCGACTAGCGGGAGCTACAATGAGCAGTTCTTC.